This T cell receptor (beta chain) was found in a study of blood T cells in healthy people across ages. About the study: Template switching retrieved approximately one barcoded beta molecule for each two T cells.

PCR was performed a second time for 7 to 11 cycles using a sample-barcoded 5' primer and a J-beta primer mix. TCRdb processed the 5' RACE reads anew with MiXCR; each CDR3 protein has one entry. The table records roughly 900,000 distinct CDR3 sequences, 48% of them present only once. The CDR3 contains 18 residues. V shed 2 bases and J shed 0 bases, with 14 bases lying between them. Per germline, CDR1 LGHDT and CDR2 YNNKEL (reference sequence). Worth noting for this clonotype: Its antigen is undetermined.

Study findings and constraints: Per million T cells, TCR beta diversity dropped roughly linearly as age increased.

Total RNA was isolated from each sample in quantities of at least 5 micrograms. The sequenced sample consisted of blood. The rearrangement uses TRBV3-1 and TRBJ1-6, with a tentative D call TRBD1 (5 bases). The clonotype originates from a man aged 25 to 40 in good health. CDR3 amino acids: CASSQTPGGSSYNSPLHF. In DNA, the CDR3 is TGTGCCAGCAGCCAAACTCCGGGGGGAAGCTCCTATAATTCACCCCTCCACTTT.